These 11 T cell receptor beta chains share one sample of origin, sequenced in a study of identical twins. In TCRdb, the 5' RACE reads were re-called with MiXCR into one record per CDR3 protein. Of more than 600,000 distinct CDR3 sequences listed, about 18% are singletons. This sample also appeared in a second study, on T cells expressing NK-cell markers.

The specimen was PBMCs. These receptors all come from a woman between 18 and 30 years old in good health.

This rearrangement joins TRBV3-1 to TRBJ2-1, with D uncertain. Deletions cut 4 bases from V and 0 bases from J, with 19 bases between. The CDR3 runs to 18 residues. Germline CDR1 is LGHDT and CDR2 is YNNKEL (reference sequence). CDR3 nucleotides: TGTGCCAGCAGCCCATCCGACTGGCCGGCCGACTCCTACAATGAGCAGTTCTTC. This sequence encodes CASSPSDWPADSYNEQFF.

This clonotype turned up a few times. The chain recombines TRBV7-8 with TRBJ1-1; perhaps TRBD1 as D (6 bases). This CDR3 region has 14 residues. Trimming stripped 5 bases from V and 1 base from J, with 11 bases between. CDR1 and CDR2 (germline): SGHVS, FQNEAQ. CDR3 coding DNA: TGTGCCAGCAGCCCCATGACAGGGAACACTGAAGCTTTCTTT. Amino acid sequence: CASSPMTGNTEAFF. Based on the CDR3 plus reference TRBV7-8 and TRBJ1-1, the full variable domain is GAGVSQSPRYKVAKRGQDVALRCDPISGHVSLFWYQQALGQGPEFLTYFQNEAQLDKSGLPSDRFFAERPEGSVSTLKIQRTQQEDSAVYLCASSPMTGNTEAFFGQGTRLTVV.

The chain combines TRBV7-2 with TRBJ2-7; 7 nucleotides line up with TRBD2. There are 15 residues in the CDR3. Germline CDR1 reads SGHTA; CDR2 reads FQGNSA. With V trimmed by 3 bases and J by 5 bases, 10 bases remained unmatched. The DNA of the CDR3 is TGTGCCAGCAGCTTTTCAGCGGGAAGGTATAACGAGCAGTACTTC. It specifies CASSFSAGRYNEQYF.

This clonotype was picked up a small number of times. V is TRBV7-9 and J is TRBJ1-3, with no clear D. Germline CDR1 is SEHNR and CDR2 is FQNEAQ (reference sequence). V lost 0 bases to trimming and J lost 2 bases, with 11 bases between them. The CDR3 totals 16 residues. The CDR3 is CASSLASRPTGNTIYF. The CDR3 DNA sequence: TGTGCCAGCAGCTTAGCTAGCAGGCCGACTGGAAACACCATATATTTT.

The chain joins TRBV7-9 to TRBJ2-3; D unresolved. Germline values: CDR1 SEHNR, CDR2 FQNEAQ (reference sequence). The ends were cut back, 5 bases at V and 2 bases at J, with 11 bases in the middle. The CDR3 extends over 14 amino acids. The chain's CDR3 is CASSHPTPTDTQYF. The CDR3 coding sequence is TGTGCCAGCAGCCACCCAACACCCACAGATACGCAGTATTTT. Full variable domain (remainder filled in from reference TRBV7-9 and TRBJ2-3): DTGVSQNPRHKITKRGQNVTFRCDPISEHNRLYWYRQTLGQGPEFLTYFQNEAQLEKSRLLSDRFSAERPKGSFSTLEIQRTEQGDSAMYLCASSHPTPTDTQYFGPGTRLTVL.

This clonotype was detected only a few times. V is TRBV7-2 and J is TRBJ2-3; the D gene is possibly TRBD2 (6 bases). Germline assignment: CDR1 SGHTA and CDR2 FQGNSA. The CDR3 has 15 residues. V lost 3 bases, J lost 2 bases, and 12 bases lay in between. CDR3 loop: CASSLGLAITDTQYF. DNA for the CDR3: TGTGCCAGCAGCTTGGGACTTGCCATCACAGATACGCAGTATTTT.

This clonotype came up a few times. The chain recombines TRBV14 with TRBJ2-3, with D hard to call. The germline gives CDR1 SGHDN, CDR2 FVKESK. V lost 2 bases and J lost 3, with 15 bases in between. The CDR3 totals 16 residues. Here the CDR3 reads CASSQLTASVTDTQYF. The CDR3 nucleotides read TGTGCCAGCAGCCAATTGACGGCCTCGGTGACAGATACGCAGTATTTT.

The V call is TRBV7-2, the J call TRBJ2-3; the match to TRBD2 covers 7 bases. Germline CDR1 is SGHTA and CDR2 is FQGNSA. V shed 2 bases, J shed 0 bases, and the junction held 5 bases outside the gene matches. The CDR3 is 16 amino acids. CDR3 nucleotide sequence: TGTGCCAGCAGCTTACTAGCGGATGGTAGCACAGATACGCAGTATTTT. Its translation: CASSLLADGSTDTQYF.

The table lists this clonotype with a few counts. V and J are TRBV28 and TRBJ2-2, with D perhaps given as TRBD1 or TRBD2 (6 bases each). Deletions cut 5 bases from V and 7 bases from J, with 23 bases between. The CDR3 totals 17 residues. Germline assignment: CDR1 MDHEN and CDR2 SYDVKM. Here the CDR3 reads CASSNPPGASIDGELFF. The CDR3 region has the DNA TGTGCCAGCAGTAATCCCCCGGGGGCAAGTATCGACGGGGAGCTGTTTTTT.

The chain recombines TRBV7-9 with TRBJ2-1, with 10 bases matching TRBD2. The CDR3 has 16 residues. V was pared by 5 bases and J by 2 bases, with 6 bases of the junction left unmatched. The germline V gene has CDR1 SEHNR and CDR2 FQNEAQ (reference sequence). Written as DNA, the CDR3 is TGTGCCAGCAGCCCGGGAGGACTAGCGGCCTACAATGAGCAGTTCTTC. It encodes CASSPGGLAAYNEQFF.

A few counts support this clonotype. This chain joins TRBV4-3 and TRBJ2-7; D uncertain. V was pared by 0 bases and J by 10 bases, with 13 bases between. Germline V CDR1 and CDR2: LGHNA, YSLEER. The CDR3 is 13 residues long. The CDR3 here is CASSQEIPTRQYF. CDR3 coding DNA: TGCGCCAGCAGCCAAGAGATCCCAACTCGACAGTACTTC.